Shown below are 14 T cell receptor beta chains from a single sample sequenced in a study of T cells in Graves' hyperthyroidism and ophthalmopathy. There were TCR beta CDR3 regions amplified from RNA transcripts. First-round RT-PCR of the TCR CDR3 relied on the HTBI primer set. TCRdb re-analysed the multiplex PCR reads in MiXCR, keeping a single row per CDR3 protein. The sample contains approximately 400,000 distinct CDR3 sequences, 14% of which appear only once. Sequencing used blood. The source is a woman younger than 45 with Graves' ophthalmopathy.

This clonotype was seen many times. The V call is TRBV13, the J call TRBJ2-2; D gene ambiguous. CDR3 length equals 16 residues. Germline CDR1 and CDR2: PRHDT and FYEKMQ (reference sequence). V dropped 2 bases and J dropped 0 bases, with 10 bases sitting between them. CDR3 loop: CASSLPTHSNTGELFF. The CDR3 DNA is TGTGCCAGCAGCTTACCGACACATTCGAACACCGGGGAGCTGTTTTTT.

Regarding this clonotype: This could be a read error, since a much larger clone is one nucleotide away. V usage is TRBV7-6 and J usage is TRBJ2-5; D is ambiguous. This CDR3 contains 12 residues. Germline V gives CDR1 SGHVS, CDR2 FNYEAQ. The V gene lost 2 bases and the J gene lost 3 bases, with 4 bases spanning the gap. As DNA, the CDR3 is TGTGCCAGCAGCTTATTTGAAGAGACCCAGTACTTC. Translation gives CASSLFEETQYF.

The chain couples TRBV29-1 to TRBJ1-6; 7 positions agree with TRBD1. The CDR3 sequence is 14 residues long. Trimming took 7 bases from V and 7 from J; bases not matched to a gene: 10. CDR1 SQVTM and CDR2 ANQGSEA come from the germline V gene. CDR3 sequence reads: CSARLTGRNSPLHF. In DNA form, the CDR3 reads TGCAGCGCTCGACTGACAGGGAGGAATTCACCCCTCCACTTT.

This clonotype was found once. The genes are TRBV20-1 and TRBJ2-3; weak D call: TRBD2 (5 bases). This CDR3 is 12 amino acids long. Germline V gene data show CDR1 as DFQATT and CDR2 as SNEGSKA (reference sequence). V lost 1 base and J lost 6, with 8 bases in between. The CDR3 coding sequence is TGCAGTGCTAGAGTTTCGGGGGATACGCAGTATTTT. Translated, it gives CSARVSGDTQYF.

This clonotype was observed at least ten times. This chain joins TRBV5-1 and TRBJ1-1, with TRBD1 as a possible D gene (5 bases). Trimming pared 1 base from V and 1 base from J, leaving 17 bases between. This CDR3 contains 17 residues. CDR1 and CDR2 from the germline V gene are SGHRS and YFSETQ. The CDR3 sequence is CASSLIVRGLGNTEAFF. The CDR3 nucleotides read TGCGCCAGCAGCTTGATTGTGAGGGGCCTTGGGAACACTGAAGCTTTCTTT.

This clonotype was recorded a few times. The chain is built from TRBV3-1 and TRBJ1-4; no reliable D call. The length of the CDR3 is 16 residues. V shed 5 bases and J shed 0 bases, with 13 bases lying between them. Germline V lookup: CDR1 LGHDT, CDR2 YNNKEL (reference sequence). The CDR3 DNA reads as TGTGCCAGCAGCGGATATGAAGGTTCAACTAATGAAAAACTGTTTTTT. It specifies CASSGYEGSTNEKLFF. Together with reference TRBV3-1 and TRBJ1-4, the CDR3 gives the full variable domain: DTAVSQTPKYLVTQMGNDKSIKCEQNLGHDTMYWYKQDSKKFLKIMFSYNNKELIINETVPNRFSPKSPDKAHLNLHINSLELGDSAVYFCASSGYEGSTNEKLFFGSGTQLSVL.

CDR3 residues: CASRTGTGYQYEQYF. The CDR3 region has the DNA TGTGCCAGCAGAACCGGGACAGGATACCAATACGAGCAGTACTTC. The chain joins TRBV7-9 to TRBJ2-7; 8 nucleotides match TRBD1. The junction had 11 bases not matched to a gene; V was cut back by 6 bases and J by 4 bases. The CDR3 runs 15 residues. Germline loops: CDR1 SEHNR, CDR2 FQNEAQ (reference sequence).

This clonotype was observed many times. CDR3 region: CASSLVLGRTDTQYF. The CDR3, as DNA: TGTGCCAGCAGCTTAGTATTAGGGCGCACAGATACGCAGTATTTT. J is TRBJ2-3 and V is TRBV7-2; D gene uncertain. The germline V and J ends were trimmed by 1 base and 1 base, with 9 bases remaining between them. CDR3 length: 15 amino acids. Germline V CDR1 and CDR2: SGHTA, FQGNSA.

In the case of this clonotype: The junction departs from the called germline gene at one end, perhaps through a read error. The CDR3 DNA is TGTGCCAGCAGTGAAGCTTTCAGGCGGGGGTATAGCAATCAGTCCCAGCATTTT. It yields the protein CASSEAFRRGYSNQSQHF. The chain employs TRBV2 and TRBJ1-5; a possible D gene is TRBD1 (5 bases). Germline lookup yields CDR1 SNHLY and CDR2 FYNNEI. The CDR3 extends over 18 amino acids.

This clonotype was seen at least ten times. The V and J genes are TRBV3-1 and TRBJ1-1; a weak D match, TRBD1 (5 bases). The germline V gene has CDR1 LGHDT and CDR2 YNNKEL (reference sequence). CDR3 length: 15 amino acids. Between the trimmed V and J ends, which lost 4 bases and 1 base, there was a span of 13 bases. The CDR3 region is CASSLRQPTNTEAFF. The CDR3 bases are TGTGCCAGCAGCCTCCGACAGCCTACGAACACTGAAGCTTTCTTT. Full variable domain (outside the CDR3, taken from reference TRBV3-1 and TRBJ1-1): DTAVSQTPKYLVTQMGNDKSIKCEQNLGHDTMYWYKQDSKKFLKIMFSYNNKELIINETVPNRFSPKSPDKAHLNLHINSLELGDSAVYFCASSLRQPTNTEAFFGQGTRLTVV.

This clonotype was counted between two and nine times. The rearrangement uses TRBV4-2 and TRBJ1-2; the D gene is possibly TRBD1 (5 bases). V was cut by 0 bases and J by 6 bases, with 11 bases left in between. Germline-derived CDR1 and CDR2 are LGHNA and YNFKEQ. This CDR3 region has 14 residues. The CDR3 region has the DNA TGTGCCAGCAGCCAAGAAATAGGGGCGGATGGCTACACCTTC. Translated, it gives CASSQEIGADGYTF.

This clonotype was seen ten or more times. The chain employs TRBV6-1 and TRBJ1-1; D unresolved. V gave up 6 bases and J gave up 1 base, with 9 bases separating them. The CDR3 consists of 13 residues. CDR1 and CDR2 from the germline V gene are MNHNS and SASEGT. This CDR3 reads CASRLHTNTEAFF. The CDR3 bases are TGTGCCAGCAGACTTCACACGAACACTGAAGCTTTCTTT.

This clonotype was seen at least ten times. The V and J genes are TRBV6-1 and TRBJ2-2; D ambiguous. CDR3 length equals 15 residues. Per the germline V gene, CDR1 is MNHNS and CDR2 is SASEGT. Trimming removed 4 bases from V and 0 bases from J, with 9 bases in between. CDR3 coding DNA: TGTGCCAGCAGTGTGGAGACAACGAACACCGGGGAGCTGTTTTTT. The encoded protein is CASSVETTNTGELFF.

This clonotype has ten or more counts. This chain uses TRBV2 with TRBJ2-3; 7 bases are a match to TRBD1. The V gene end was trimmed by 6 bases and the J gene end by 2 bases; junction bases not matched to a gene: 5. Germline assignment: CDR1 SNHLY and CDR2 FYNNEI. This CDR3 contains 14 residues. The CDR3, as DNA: TGTGCCAGCAGCGGGGACAGTAACACAGATACGCAGTATTTT. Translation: CASSGDSNTDTQYF.